The 5 T cell receptor beta chains in this list originate from one sample, sequenced in a study of regulatory T cells in long-lasting Graves disease. To make TCR beta libraries, researchers used iRepertoire HTBI primers and Arm-PCR of CDR3 regions. MiXCR, run by TCRdb on the multiplex PCR reads, gives a single entry per CDR3 protein. The data contain over 350,000 distinct CDR3 sequences, less than 25% of them singletons. The time point is: persistent/refractory GD, antithyroid drugs over 5 years with positive TRAb. PBMC-derived RNA was used for the TCR library. The specimen was peripheral blood mononuclear cells (PBMCs), collected when the disease was refractory, from a patient treated with antithyroid drugs. The receptors shown here come from a female donor with Graves disease.

This chain connects TRBV6-4 to TRBJ2-7, with D tentatively TRBD2 (5 bases). This CDR3 has 13 residues. V lost 6 bases to trimming and J lost 4 bases, with 13 bases between them. CDR1 is MRHNA and CDR2 is SNTAGT in the germline V gene. The CDR3, as DNA: TGTGCCAGCAGAGCGGCAGGAATGTACGAGCAGTACTTC. Its protein product is CASRAAGMYEQYF.

There are many counts of this clonotype. The chain recombines TRBV2 with TRBJ1-2; D call uncertain. Germline CDR1 and CDR2: SNHLY and FYNNEI. The CDR3 is 15 amino acids. The germline V and J ends were trimmed by 7 bases and 2 bases, with 17 bases remaining between them. CDR3: CASILTVQRNYGYTF. The CDR3 DNA sequence: TGTGCCAGCATTCTGACCGTACAAAGGAACTATGGCTACACCTTC.

This clonotype has just a few counts. The chain carries TRBV19 and TRBJ2-7; no clear D gene. Looked up from germline, CDR1 is LNHDA and CDR2 is SQIVND (reference sequence). The CDR3 contains 16 residues. V gave up 8 bases and J gave up 2 bases, with 22 bases separating them. CDR3 region: CASSTALRAPTYEQYF. The CDR3 nucleotides are TGTGCCAGTTCTACCGCTCTCCGGGCCCCCACCTACGAGCAGTACTTC.

This clonotype was picked up a small number of times. The J gene is TRBJ2-1, the V gene TRBV11-2, with D possibly being TRBD1 (6 bases). CDR1 SGHAT and CDR2 FQNNGV come from the germline V gene. The CDR3 length is 15 residues. Between the trimmed V and J ends, which lost 3 bases and 5 bases, there was a span of 14 bases. The CDR3 DNA is TGTGCCAGCAGCTTGTGGACAGATCAGAACAATGAGCAGTTCTTC. Translating it yields CASSLWTDQNNEQFF.

V and J are TRBV29-1 and TRBJ2-4; 8 bases agree with TRBD2. CDR1 is SQVTM and CDR2 is ANQGSEA in the germline V gene. V was clipped by 0 bases and J by 3 bases; unmatched bases: 19. The CDR3 contains 20 residues. The DNA of the CDR3 is TGCAGCGTTGAAGACGCCGTAACGGCCGAGACACGGGGGGGCAAAAACATTCAGTACTTC. It is translated as CSVEDAVTAETRGGKNIQYF.